This T cell receptor (beta chain) is drawn from a study of shared clonotypes between healthy human individuals. On this clone: The target antigen is unknown.

CD8 cells regarded as naive lacked CD45RO, were positively chosen for CCR7, and omitted terminally differentiated effector memory CD45RA+ cells. The data were produced by immunoSEQ multiplex PCR, yet TCRdb's version contains in-frame clones alone and is incomplete. Among about 2 million clones, just under 95% were seen once, and the ten largest hold 1% to 1.5%. Germline values: CDR1 MDHEN, CDR2 SYDVKM. The CDR3 length is 18 residues. V was pared by 6 bases and J by 0 bases, with 22 bases between. General study findings and limits: Clonotypes shared by all four sorted-subset donors had higher generation probabilities than non-shared clonotypes.

This sequence originates from a man between 18 and 29 years old in good health. The rearrangement uses TRBV28 and TRBJ2-3; D is perhaps TRBD2 (7 bases). The sequencing input was naive CD8+ T cells sorted from blood. As DNA, the CDR3 is TGTGCCAGCAGACCACCCTATCGGGGGGCATCTAGCACAGATACGCAGTATTTT. It is translated as CASRPPYRGASSTDTQYF.